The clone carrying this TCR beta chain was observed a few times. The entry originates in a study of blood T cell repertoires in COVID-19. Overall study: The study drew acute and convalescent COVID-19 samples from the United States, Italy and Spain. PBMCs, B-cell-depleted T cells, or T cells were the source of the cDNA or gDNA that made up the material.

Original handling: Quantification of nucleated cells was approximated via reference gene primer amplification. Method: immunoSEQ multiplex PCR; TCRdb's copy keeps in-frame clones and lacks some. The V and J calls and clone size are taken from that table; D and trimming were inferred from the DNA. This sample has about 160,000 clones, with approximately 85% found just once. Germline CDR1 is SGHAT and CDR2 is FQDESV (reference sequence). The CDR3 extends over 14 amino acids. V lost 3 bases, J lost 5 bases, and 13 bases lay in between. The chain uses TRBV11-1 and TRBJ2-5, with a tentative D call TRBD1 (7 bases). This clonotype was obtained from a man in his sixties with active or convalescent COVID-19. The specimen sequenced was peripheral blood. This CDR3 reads CASSFQQGRETQYF. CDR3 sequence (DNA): TGTGCCAGCAGCTTCCAACAGGGGAGGGAGACCCAGTACTTC.